A single T cell receptor (beta chain) is shown here with its context. Its antigen is not known. Targeted sequencing depth ranged from 1 in 200,000 to 1 in 1 million T cells. Clones were sequenced by immunoSEQ multiplex PCR, and TCRdb holds only the in-frame ones, with some missing. The sample consists of some 130,000 clones, 70% to 90% of them appearing once. The data were obtained in a study of cytotoxic CD8 clonotypes in ibrutinib-treated CLL. Study in general: Samples averaged roughly 280,000 productive templates and roughly 86,000 productive rearrangements. Study observations and caveats: Baseline clonality, above age-matched healthy donor levels, tracked circulating CD8+ T-cell counts. With treatment, public clonotypes, which were uncommon, either contracted or remained stable.

The origin of this receptor is a human donor with chronic lymphocytic leukemia. This specimen consisted of PBMCs, obtained after 24 months of ibrutinib treatment.

In DNA form, the CDR3 reads TGTGCCAGTAGTATGGTGGGACAGGTGATCTCTAACTATGGCTACACCTTC. The encoded protein is CASSMVGQVISNYGYTF. V usage is TRBV19 and J usage is TRBJ1-2, with 8 bases identical to TRBD1. V shed 3 bases, J shed 0 bases, and the junction held 9 bases outside the gene matches. The CDR3 spans 17 residues. In germline, CDR1 is LNHDA, CDR2 SQIVND (reference sequence).